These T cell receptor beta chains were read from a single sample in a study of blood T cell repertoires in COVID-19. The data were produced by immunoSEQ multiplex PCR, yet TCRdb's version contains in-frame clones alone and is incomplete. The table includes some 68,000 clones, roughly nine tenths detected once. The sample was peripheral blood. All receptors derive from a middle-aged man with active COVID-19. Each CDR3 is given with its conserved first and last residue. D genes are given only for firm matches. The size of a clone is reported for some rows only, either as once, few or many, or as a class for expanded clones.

CDR3aa: CAIMSSGNTIYF; CDR3nt: TGTGCCATCATGAGCTCTGGAAACACCATATATTTT; v_gene: TRBV10-3; d_gene: .; abundance: .; j_gene: TRBJ1-3
CDR3aa: CASSPNSGYTF; CDR3nt: TGTGCCAGCAGTCCCAACAGTGGGTACACCTTC; v_gene: TRBV2; d_gene: .; abundance: once; j_gene: TRBJ1-2
CDR3aa: CASSKGLAGDTQYF; CDR3nt: TGTGCCAGCAGCAAGGGACTAGCGGGGGATACGCAGTATTTT; v_gene: TRBV7-2; d_gene: TRBD2; abundance: .; j_gene: TRBJ2-3
CDR3aa: CASSPNTGRETQYF; CDR3nt: TGTGCCAGCTCACCAAACACAGGGCGTGAGACCCAGTACTTC; v_gene: TRBV18; d_gene: .; abundance: .; j_gene: TRBJ2-5
CDR3aa: CASSSTSGTGGLRGLHF; CDR3nt: TGTGCCAGTAGTTCTACCTCCGGGACAGGGGGACTCCGGGGCCTCCACTTT; v_gene: TRBV19; d_gene: TRBD1; abundance: .; j_gene: TRBJ1-6
CDR3aa: CASSRRQGSYGYTF; CDR3nt: TGTGCCAGTAGCAGGAGACAGGGCTCCTATGGCTACACCTTC; v_gene: TRBV19; d_gene: TRBD1; abundance: .; j_gene: TRBJ1-2
CDR3aa: CASSLRDRTEYGYTF; CDR3nt: TGTGCCAGCAGCTTACGGGACAGGACAGAGTATGGCTACACCTTC; v_gene: TRBV9; d_gene: TRBD1; abundance: .; j_gene: TRBJ1-2
CDR3aa: CASSGQVGSGTQYF; CDR3nt: TGCGCCAGCAGCGGACAGGTGGGGTCGGGGACCCAGTACTTC; v_gene: TRBV10-1; d_gene: TRBD1; abundance: few; j_gene: TRBJ2-5
CDR3aa: CASSPIGGWGSDQPQHF; CDR3nt: TGCGCCAGCAGTCCAATCGGAGGGTGGGGATCGGATCAGCCCCAGCATTTT; v_gene: TRBV23-1; d_gene: .; abundance: .; j_gene: TRBJ1-5
CDR3aa: CASSFSQGNSPLHF; CDR3nt: TGTGCCAGCAGCTTCTCTCAGGGTAATTCACCCCTCCACTTT; v_gene: TRBV11-2; d_gene: .; abundance: .; j_gene: TRBJ1-6
CDR3aa: CASSPRAAGEGNNEQFF; CDR3nt: TGTGCCAGCAGCCCCCGGGCAGCGGGGGAGGGGAACAATGAGCAGTTCTTC; v_gene: TRBV5-4; d_gene: TRBD2; abundance: .; j_gene: TRBJ2-1
CDR3aa: CASRRGPGNTIYF; CDR3nt: TGTGCCAGCAGGAGGGGGCCTGGAAACACCATATATTTT; v_gene: TRBV12-3/TRBV12-4; d_gene: TRBD1; abundance: .; j_gene: TRBJ1-3
CDR3aa: CASSIPTGSNEKLFF; CDR3nt: TGTGCCAGTAGTATCCCGACAGGGTCTAATGAAAAACTGTTTTTT; v_gene: TRBV19; d_gene: TRBD1; abundance: .; j_gene: TRBJ1-4
CDR3aa: CASSPSGQGDSKTQYF; CDR3nt: TGTGCCAGCTCACCTTCCGGACAGGGGGATAGTAAGACCCAGTACTTC; v_gene: TRBV18; d_gene: TRBD1; abundance: .; j_gene: TRBJ2-5
CDR3aa: CASSQALQETQYF; CDR3nt: TGTGCCAGCAGCCAAGCTCTACAAGAGACCCAGTACTTC; v_gene: TRBV4-2; d_gene: .; abundance: .; j_gene: TRBJ2-5
CDR3aa: CASSPGSLNTEAFF; CDR3nt: TGTGCCAGCTCACCGGGCAGCTTGAACACTGAAGCTTTCTTT; v_gene: TRBV18; d_gene: .; abundance: .; j_gene: TRBJ1-1
CDR3aa: CAISAHWYEQYF; CDR3nt: TGTGCCATCAGCGCCCACTGGTACGAGCAGTACTTC; v_gene: TRBV10-3; d_gene: .; abundance: .; j_gene: TRBJ2-7
CDR3aa: CASSLAVGGSDEQYF; CDR3nt: TGCGCCAGCAGCTTGGCCGTAGGGGGTAGTGACGAGCAGTACTTC; v_gene: TRBV5-1; d_gene: .; abundance: .; j_gene: TRBJ2-7
CDR3aa: CASSLVAAGANVLTF; CDR3nt: TGTGCCAGCAGCTTGGTAGCAGCTGGGGCCAACGTCCTGACTTTC; v_gene: TRBV5-5; d_gene: .; abundance: .; j_gene: TRBJ2-6
CDR3aa: CASRPGQMNTEAFF; CDR3nt: TGTGCCAGCAGGCCGGGACAGATGAACACTGAAGCTTTCTTT; v_gene: TRBV2; d_gene: TRBD1; abundance: .; j_gene: TRBJ1-1
CDR3aa: CASSPLWTSGGTDTQYF; CDR3nt: TGTGCCAGCAGTCCACTGTGGACTAGCGGGGGGACAGATACGCAGTATTTT; v_gene: TRBV6-2/TRBV6-3; d_gene: TRBD2; abundance: .; j_gene: TRBJ2-3
CDR3aa: CASSLVAGGPVTDTQYF; CDR3nt: TGCGCCAGCAGCTTGGTTGCGGGGGGGCCGGTGACAGATACGCAGTATTTT; v_gene: TRBV5-1; d_gene: TRBD2; abundance: .; j_gene: TRBJ2-3
CDR3aa: CASSQLTIHTDTQYF; CDR3nt: TGTGCCAGCTCACAGTTGACAATCCACACAGATACGCAGTATTTT; v_gene: TRBV18; d_gene: .; abundance: .; j_gene: TRBJ2-3
CDR3aa: CASSSAWGSSYEQYF; CDR3nt: TGTGCCAGCAGCTCGGCCTGGGGCAGCAGCTACGAGCAGTACTTC; v_gene: TRBV5-5; d_gene: .; abundance: .; j_gene: TRBJ2-7
CDR3aa: CASSYTGNSPLHF; CDR3nt: TGTGCCAGTAGTTACACAGGGAATTCACCCCTCCACTTT; v_gene: TRBV19; d_gene: .; abundance: .; j_gene: TRBJ1-6
CDR3aa: CAIRKSGLPYNEQFF; CDR3nt: TGTGCCATCAGGAAGAGCGGACTGCCCTACAATGAGCAGTTCTTC; v_gene: TRBV10-3; d_gene: .; abundance: .; j_gene: TRBJ2-1
CDR3aa: CASRDRTGVETQYF; CDR3nt: TGTGCCAGCAGGGACAGAACCGGAGTAGAGACCCAGTACTTC; v_gene: TRBV2; d_gene: .; abundance: .; j_gene: TRBJ2-5
CDR3aa: CATSKDGTGETQYF; CDR3nt: TGTGCCACCAGCAAAGACGGGACAGGGGAGACCCAGTACTTC; v_gene: TRBV15; d_gene: TRBD1; abundance: .; j_gene: TRBJ2-5
CDR3aa: CASRDTGTGVGELFF; CDR3nt: TGTGCCAGCAGAGACACCGGGACAGGGGTAGGGGAGCTGTTTTTT; v_gene: TRBV6-6; d_gene: TRBD1; abundance: few; j_gene: TRBJ2-2
CDR3aa: CASRLLAGGRNEQFF; CDR3nt: TGTGCCAGCAGACTACTAGCGGGGGGCCGAAATGAGCAGTTCTTC; v_gene: TRBV6-6; d_gene: TRBD2; abundance: .; j_gene: TRBJ2-1
CDR3aa: CASSYGAGQNEQFF; CDR3nt: TGTGCCAGCAGTTACGGTGCAGGCCAGAATGAGCAGTTCTTC; v_gene: TRBV6-6; d_gene: .; abundance: once; j_gene: TRBJ2-1
CDR3aa: CASSFRTGGLTAQPQHF; CDR3nt: TGTGCCAGCAGCTTCCGGACAGGGGGACTGACAGCTCAGCCCCAGCATTTT; v_gene: TRBV5-6; d_gene: TRBD1; abundance: .; j_gene: TRBJ1-5
CDR3aa: CASSALPAGGLLADTQYF; CDR3nt: TGTGCCAGCAGCGCACTCCCCGCGGGGGGGCTACTCGCAGATACGCAGTATTTT; v_gene: TRBV9; d_gene: TRBD2; abundance: .; j_gene: TRBJ2-3
CDR3aa: CASGFLDRPESEAFF; CDR3nt: TGTGCTAGTGGTTTTTTGGACAGACCCGAATCTGAAGCTTTCTTT; v_gene: TRBV12-5; d_gene: .; abundance: .; j_gene: TRBJ1-1
CDR3aa: CASSLGGCVSGNTIYF; CDR3nt: TGTGCCAGCAGCTTAGGAGGTTGTGTCTCTGGAAACACCATATATTTT; v_gene: TRBV7-7; d_gene: .; abundance: .; j_gene: TRBJ1-3
CDR3aa: CSVEDREINYGYTF; CDR3nt: TGCAGCGTGGAGGACAGGGAAATTAACTATGGCTACACCTTC; v_gene: TRBV29-1; d_gene: TRBD1; abundance: .; j_gene: TRBJ1-2
CDR3aa: CASGLAGQNQPQHF; CDR3nt: TGTGCTAGTGGTTTGGCAGGACAAAATCAGCCCCAGCATTTT; v_gene: TRBV12-5; d_gene: .; abundance: .; j_gene: TRBJ1-5